What follows are 11 T cell receptor beta chains derived from one specimen sequenced in a study of T cells in Graves' hyperthyroidism and ophthalmopathy. The source material, RNA transcripts, was used to amplify TCR beta CDR3 regions. RT-PCR in the first round (using the HTBI primer set) targeted the TCR CDR3. TCRdb re-derived calls from the multiplex PCR reads in MiXCR, one entry per CDR3 protein. The sample lists a few hundred thousand distinct CDR3 sequences, 20% to 30% occurring once. The sequencing input was blood. The receptors originated from a man aged 45-60 years with Graves' hyperthyroidism.

This clonotype was counted a few times. CDR3 amino acids: CASSLGRGHEQYF. CDR3 nucleotide sequence: TGTGCCAGCAGCTTAGGGCGGGGGCACGAGCAGTACTTC. The rearrangement uses TRBV7-9 and TRBJ2-7; possibly TRBD2 for D (7 bases). V dropped 1 base and J dropped 5 bases, with 9 bases sitting between them. Germline V gives CDR1 SEHNR, CDR2 FQNEAQ (reference sequence). The CDR3 is 13 residues long.

This clonotype was observed a handful of times. The V and J genes are TRBV6-1 and TRBJ2-1; no clear D gene. Trimming cost V 2 bases and J 13 bases, with 9 bases left between them. Germline assignment: CDR1 MNHNS and CDR2 SASEGT. This CDR3 spans 11 amino acids. The DNA of the CDR3 is TGTGCCAGCAGTGAATGGAGCGCCCAGTTCTTC. Protein sequence: CASSEWSAQFF.

This clonotype was seen a few times. The chain joins TRBV29-1 to TRBJ1-1; D not resolved. The CDR3 spans 11 residues. Germline CDR1 reads SQVTM; CDR2 reads ANQGSEA. V was clipped by 8 bases and J by 7 bases, with 14 bases between them. CDR3 sequence reads: CSTWAGDEAFF. DNA of the CDR3: TGCAGCACTTGGGCCGGGGATGAAGCTTTCTTT.

This clonotype has ten or more counts. The gene calls are TRBV7-9 and TRBJ1-1, with a weak D call TRBD1 (6 bases). CDR1 and CDR2 from the germline V gene are SEHNR and FQNEAQ (reference sequence). The CDR3 has 13 residues. The V end was cut by 5 bases, the J end by 1 base, with 8 bases between. The CDR3: CASSRGQNTEAFF. DNA for the CDR3: TGTGCCAGCAGCCGGGGACAGAACACTGAAGCTTTCTTT.

This clonotype came up a few times. J is TRBJ2-1 and V is TRBV7-3; TRBD2 is a possible D gene (5 bases). Trimming took 5 bases from V and 4 from J, leaving 18 bases between them. Germline V gene lookup returns CDR1 SGHTA and CDR2 FQGTGA. The CDR3 sequence is 16 residues long. As DNA, the CDR3 is TGTGCCAGCAGCCACGAAGCGGTGAACTTTTACAATGAGCAGTTCTTC. This sequence encodes CASSHEAVNFYNEQFF.

Of note for this clonotype: A junction end diverges from the germline sequence, so it may reflect a read error. This chain joins TRBV7-3 and TRBJ2-1; 8 nucleotides align to TRBD2. Per the germline V gene, CDR1 is SGHTA and CDR2 is FQGTGA. The CDR3 loop spans 16 amino acids. Here the CDR3 DNA reads TGCGCCAGCAGCCAAGATCCCAGCGGGAGATCTTATGAGCAGTTCTTC. It encodes CASSQDPSGRSYEQFF.

The CDR3 reads CASSLTSDEQFF. DNA of the CDR3: TGTGCCAGCAGCCTGACTAGCGATGAGCAGTTCTTC. The chain is built from TRBV7-3 and TRBJ2-1; 8 bases match TRBD2. J was trimmed by 8 bases and V by 5 bases; bases with no gene match: 2. CDR1 is SGHTA, CDR2 FQGTGA, per germline. The CDR3 runs 12 residues.

V and J are TRBV18 and TRBJ1-6; D gene uncertain. Germline V CDR1 and CDR2: KGHSH, LQKENI. The CDR3 has 15 amino acids. The V gene lost 4 bases and the J gene lost 7 bases, with 14 bases spanning the gap. DNA for the CDR3: TGTGCCAGCTCACGGGATTACGGAAAAAATTCACCCCTCCACTTT. This codes for CASSRDYGKNSPLHF.

The chain joins TRBV19 to TRBJ1-1, with D unclear. The CDR3 contains 15 residues. Germline CDR1 is LNHDA and CDR2 is SQIVND (reference sequence). Trimming shortened V by 3 bases and J by 0 bases, and 11 bases separated the two germline ends. The CDR3 protein is CASSMLVTLNTEAFF. CDR3 nucleotide sequence: TGTGCCAGTAGTATGCTCGTGACCCTGAACACTGAAGCTTTCTTT.

This clonotype came up a few times. The chain carries TRBV11-2 and TRBJ2-7; 15 nucleotides agree with TRBD2. The J segment lost 4 bases and the V segment lost 1 base, leaving 5 bases of the junction unmatched. The germline V gene has CDR1 SGHAT and CDR2 FQNNGV. The CDR3 covers 17 residues. Here the CDR3 DNA reads TGTGCCAGCAGCTTAGTAGCCGGGACTAGCGGGAGGTACGAGCAGTACTTC. Its translation: CASSLVAGTSGRYEQYF.

This sequence joins TRBV7-9 and TRBJ2-7; 8 bases align to TRBD1. V shed 7 bases and J 3 bases; nucleotides not matched to a gene: 5. The CDR3 spans 13 residues. Germline V CDR1 and CDR2: SEHNR, FQNEAQ (reference sequence). Here the CDR3 reads CASMLDRGYEQYF. The CDR3, as DNA: TGTGCCAGCATGTTAGACAGGGGCTACGAGCAGTACTTC.